Listed below are T cell receptor beta chains from one sample, sequenced in a study of blood T cell repertoires in COVID-19. Here immunoSEQ multiplex PCR was the method, and the copy in TCRdb shows in-frame clones only, minus some. The sample carries roughly 140,000 clones, around 90% recorded once. The specimen sequenced was peripheral blood. Receptors originate from a human donor in a cohort sampled during active COVID-19. Both conserved end residues are trimmed from each CDR3. The order of the fields is J gene, V gene, CDR3 protein.

J: TRBJ2-1; V: TRBV7-3; CDR3: ASSLTGVSGRKPRGYNEQF
J: TRBJ1-1; V: TRBV28; CDR3: ASRFKMDWNTEAF
J: TRBJ1-1; V: TRBV7-9; CDR3: ASSLEGQRVEAF
J: TRBJ2-3; V: TRBV5-6; CDR3: ASSLLGSGTDTQY
J: TRBJ2-1; V: TRBV4-1; CDR3: ASSQGSLESGGIRQQF
J: TRBJ2-3; V: TRBV19; CDR3: ASSRTSGTSGGATTDTQY
J: TRBJ2-2; V: TRBV10-2; CDR3: ASRETGGGNTGELF
J: TRBJ2-7; V: TRBV6-1; CDR3: ASSATGPGRFGAYEQY
J: TRBJ1-6; V: TRBV5-1; CDR3: ASSRGLGQGASYIADSPLH
J: TRBJ2-1; V: TRBV29-1; CDR3: SVERGRYNEQF
J: TRBJ1-1; V: TRBV7-3; CDR3: ASSSPGTGDNTEAF
J: TRBJ2-7; V: TRBV5-1; CDR3: ASSAGAPGGALTKRAQYEQY
J: TRBJ1-6; V: TRBV24-1; CDR3: ATSEQLRGYSPLH
J: TRBJ2-3; V: TRBV7-2; CDR3: ASSPRSGGAGDTQY
J: TRBJ2-3; V: TRBV9; CDR3: ASSEGLAGGKVADTQY
J: TRBJ2-7; V: TRBV4-1; CDR3: ASGASSYEQY
J: TRBJ2-3; V: TRBV27; CDR3: ASSFGDRGRGTDTQY
J: TRBJ2-3; V: TRBV27; CDR3: ASSLLQADTQY
J: TRBJ1-4; V: TRBV19; CDR3: ASSIDAGLEKLF
J: TRBJ2-1; V: TRBV10-1; CDR3: ASSESRGSGSSYNEQF
J: TRBJ2-1; V: TRBV7-9; CDR3: ASSSRRSRGRENNEQF
J: TRBJ2-2; V: TRBV18; CDR3: ASSPNEVSGELF